The 8 T cell receptor beta chains below were found in one sample sequenced in a study of T cells after posttransplantation cyclophosphamide. A marrow graft followed busulfan-fludarabine conditioning, with cyclophosphamide on days +3 and +4. Libraries were prepared by immunoSEQ multiplex PCR; TCRdb keeps only in-frame clonotypes and omits some of them. The data contain about 10,000 clones, roughly 80% of them singletons. Sequences were derived from PBMCs, sampled 1,700 to 2,000 days after a stem cell transplant with posttransplant cyclophosphamide. These receptors came from a female patient in her 40s who received an allogeneic stem cell transplant from a related donor, was CMV-positive, and had no GVHD. Some of these T cells may belong to the graft donor.

V gene TRBV5-4 combines with J gene TRBJ2-3, with 8 bases aligning to TRBD2. The CDR3 length is 16 residues. CDR1 is SGHNT and CDR2 is YYREEE in the germline V gene (reference sequence). V shed 4 bases and J 3 bases; nucleotides not matched to a gene: 10. CDR3 amino acids: CASSPGLTGGTDTQYF. DNA for the CDR3: TGTGCCAGCAGCCCAGGACTAACGGGGGGGACAGATACGCAGTATTTT.

The chain carries TRBV14 and TRBJ2-5, with TRBD2 matching over 9 bases. The CDR3 extends over 15 amino acids. Looked up from germline, CDR1 is SGHDN and CDR2 is FVKESK. V lost 1 base, J lost 5 bases, and 5 bases stayed unmatched. The CDR3 nucleotides read TGTGCCAGCAGCCAAGTTCTAGCGGGGTGGGAGACCCAGTACTTC. This gives the protein CASSQVLAGWETQYF.

The J gene is TRBJ1-1, the V gene TRBV18; weak D call: TRBD1 (6 bases). V dropped 6 bases and J dropped 0 bases, with 14 bases sitting between them. The CDR3 contains 15 residues. Germline V CDR1 and CDR2: KGHSH, LQKENI. The CDR3 here is CASSPDRRLNTEAFF. The CDR3 coding sequence is TGTGCCAGCTCTCCAGACAGGCGACTGAACACTGAAGCTTTCTTT.

The V gene is TRBV7-2, the J gene TRBJ2-3, with TRBD1 matching over 7 bases. In germline, CDR1 is SGHTA, CDR2 FQGNSA. The CDR3 has 15 amino acids. Germline trimming cut 5 bases from V and 3 bases from J; bases unmatched to any gene: 8. The DNA of the CDR3 is TGTGCCAGCAGCCGATCGGGACAGAGGACAGATACGCAGTATTTT. Protein product: CASSRSGQRTDTQYF.

The chain uses TRBV4-1 and TRBJ2-2; TRBD1 agrees at 8 bases. The CDR3 contains 16 residues. J lost 1 base, V lost 5 bases, and 6 bases had no gene match. CDR1 MGHRA and CDR2 YSYEKL come from the germline V gene. DNA of the CDR3: TGCGCCAGCAGCTCAGGGGGACAGGTGAACACCGGGGAGCTGTTTTTT. This encodes CASSSGGQVNTGELFF.

This clone was counted only a few times. The V and J genes are TRBV11-2 and TRBJ1-1; D possibly corresponds to TRBD1 (6 bases). V was clipped by 5 bases and J by 0 bases, with 16 bases between them. This CDR3 is built from 16 residues. Germline V gene lookup returns CDR1 SGHAT and CDR2 FQNNGV. DNA of the CDR3: TGTGCCAGCAGCCATTTAGGGGGTAAAATGAACACTGAAGCTTTCTTT. It specifies CASSHLGGKMNTEAFF.

CDR3 region: CASSSRSTGWAFF. CDR3 in DNA: TGTGCCAGCAGCTCCCGCTCAACAGGGTGGGCTTTCTTT. The chain employs TRBV7-9 and TRBJ1-1; D possibly corresponds to TRBD1 (6 bases). CDR3 length equals 13 residues. The ends were cut back, 4 bases at V and 11 bases at J, with 17 bases in the middle. Germline CDR1 SEHNR, CDR2 FQNEAQ (reference sequence).

This clone was seen a few times. The chain combines TRBV19 with TRBJ1-2; maybe TRBD1 (5 bases). Germline CDR1 LNHDA, CDR2 SQIVND (reference sequence). The CDR3 is 15 amino acids. Trimming took off 3 bases at V and 4 bases at J, with 15 bases between the two ends. Written as DNA, the CDR3 is TGTGCCAGTAGTATGGGTCCCGGAGGGGTCTATGGCTACACCTTC. This sequence encodes CASSMGPGGVYGYTF.